Listed here are 7 T cell receptor beta chains from one sample, sequenced in a study of CXCR3-negative and CXCR3-positive naive CD8 T cells. No antigen is known for these receptors. Study findings and constraints: Greater hydrophobicity was found in TRB CDR3s of CXCR3-positive naive cells than of CXCR3-negative naive cells.

With UMI labels, 5' RACE was used to prepare the TRB cDNA libraries. TCRdb re-called the 5' RACE reads and shows each CDR3 protein once, DNA omitted. The repertoire table contains 150,000 to 180,000 distinct CDR3 sequences. The source material was naive CXCR3+ CD8+ T cells from blood. Subset here: CD45RO-CCR7+CD27+CD95- naive CD8+ T cells expressing CXCR3 (TNR3+). These receptors were taken from a human donor in good health. Some clones in this sample may be carry-over from other donors' samples.

The rearrangement links TRBV28 to TRBJ2-1. Germline values: CDR1 MDHEN, CDR2 SYDVKM. The CDR3 has 16 amino acids. The CDR3 loop reads CASSLDQGGPYNEQFF.

V usage is TRBV7-9 and J usage is TRBJ2-1. CDR3 length equals 18 residues. The germline gives CDR1 SEHNR, CDR2 FQNEAQ (reference sequence). The CDR3 region is CASSLAVIASGTLDEQFF.

The chain recombines TRBV7-9 with TRBJ2-3; TCRdb's D call of TRBD2 is untestable without DNA. The CDR3 contains 15 residues. CDR1 is SEHNR, CDR2 FQNEAQ, per germline (reference sequence). The CDR3 loop is CASSFVAGDTDTQYF.

The chain uses TRBV12-3 or TRBV12-4 and TRBJ2-3; absent DNA, TCRdb's TRBD2 call cannot be checked. The CDR3 sequence is 16 residues long. CDR3 in amino acids: CASSSGLRYFTDTQYF.

The V gene is TRBV9, the J gene TRBJ2-1; with no DNA, the TCRdb D assignment of TRBD1 cannot be verified. Germline loops: CDR1 SGDLS, CDR2 YYNGEE. The CDR3 covers 15 residues. CDR3: CASSAAGGPNNEQFF.

The CDR3 loop is CASSLLTASNQPQHF. The chain recombines TRBV28 with TRBJ1-5. The germline CDR1 and CDR2 sequences are MDHEN and SYDVKM. The CDR3 is made up of 15 amino acids.

This chain connects TRBV12-3 or TRBV12-4 to TRBJ2-7; TCRdb lists TRBD2, though no DNA is available to test this call. This CDR3 comprises 16 residues. This CDR3 is CASSLTTSFPPYEQYF.